This paragraph reports one TCR beta chain. Its antigen is currently unknown. This sample is drawn from a study of T cell responses to AZD1222 COVID-19 vaccine. Study results and limitations: Donor demographics were predominantly white British with a female majority; clonal diversity may be underestimated. The number of AZD1222 recipients seropositive at baseline was only five or six.

The V and J ends lost 3 bases and 4 bases respectively, with 15 bases between them. The CDR3 length is 15 residues. CDR1 and CDR2 (germline): SGHNT, YYREEE (reference sequence). Pooling of second doses given at about 4 or about 12 weeks was done. The protocol was immunoSEQ multiplex PCR, while the TCRdb copy is restricted to in-frame clones and leaves out a portion. The sample has around 130,000 clones; about 88% are singletons. This TCR was sampled from an adult who received the AZD1222 COVID-19 vaccine. J is TRBJ2-3 and V is TRBV5-4, with D tentatively TRBD1 (5 bases). The sequences come from peripheral blood, collected 28 days after the second AZD1222 dose. CDR3 loop: CASSSPRGAPDTQYF. CDR3 nucleotides: TGTGCCAGCAGCTCCCCCCGTGGGGCCCCAGATACGCAGTATTTT.